The 25 T cell receptor beta chains below come from one sample, sequenced in a study of CD8 T cells in Susac syndrome. Reverse transcription of roughly 0.45 to 1 ug RNA was carried out with random hexamers. In TCRdb, the immunoSEQ multiplex PCR reads were re-called with MiXCR into one record per CDR3 protein. Here the sample spans roughly 190,000 distinct CDR3 sequences, approximately 94% being singletons. Sequenced sample: CD4+ T cells from PBMCs. The receptors derive from a human donor in good health.

V gene TRBV30 combines with J gene TRBJ1-1, with D perhaps TRBD1 (5 bases). The V end lost 0 bases, the J end lost 7 bases, and 6 bases lay between the germline ends. This CDR3 has 11 residues. Germline V gene lookup returns CDR1 GTSNPN and CDR2 SVGIG (reference sequence). CDR3 coding DNA: TGTGCCTGGAGTGTGGGGGTTGAAGCTTTCTTT. This encodes CAWSVGVEAFF. The full variable domain, its missing parts supplied by reference TRBV30 and TRBJ1-1, is SQTIHQWPATLVQPVGSPLSLECTVEGTSNPNLYWYRQAAGRGLQLLFYSVGIGQISSEVPQNLSASRPQDRQFILSSKKLLLSDSGFYLCAWSVGVEAFFGQGTRLTVV.

The CDR3 loop is CAWSVGQGYGYTF. CDR3 nucleotides: TGTGCCTGGAGTGTTGGGCAGGGGTATGGCTACACCTTC. V is TRBV30 and J is TRBJ1-2; the D gene is possibly TRBD1 (6 bases). Germline CDR1 is GTSNPN and CDR2 is SVGIG (reference sequence). The CDR3 runs to 13 residues. V lost 0 bases to trimming and J lost 5 bases, with 10 bases between them.

The chain recombines TRBV7-2 with TRBJ2-7, with a possible D match to TRBD2 (5 bases). This CDR3 contains 15 residues. Germline CDR1 SGHTA, CDR2 FQGNSA. Trimming stripped 0 bases from V and 0 bases from J, with 9 bases between. CDR3 in amino acids: CASSLARVSSYEQYF. In DNA form, the CDR3 reads TGTGCCAGCAGCTTAGCGCGGGTATCCTCCTACGAGCAGTACTTC.

The table lists this clonotype with a count of one. The chain links TRBV2 to TRBJ2-5; TRBD2 is a possible D gene (6 bases). Looked up from germline, CDR1 is SNHLY and CDR2 is FYNNEI. This CDR3 region has 13 residues. The V gene lost 10 bases and the J gene lost 1 base, with 13 bases spanning the gap. The DNA for the CDR3 is TGTGCCACCCAAAGGGACTCCCAAGAGACCCAGTACTTC. Protein sequence: CATQRDSQETQYF. The full variable domain, completed using reference TRBV2 and TRBJ2-5, is EPEVTQTPSHQVTQMGQEVILRCVPISNHLYFYWYRQILGQKVEFLVSFYNNEISEKSEIFDDQFSVERPDGSNFTLKIRSTKLEDSAMYFCATQRDSQETQYFGPGTRLLVL.

The J gene is TRBJ2-1, the V gene TRBV9, with TRBD2 identical over 14 bases. The germline V gene encodes CDR1 SGDLS and CDR2 YYNGEE. This CDR3 is built from 15 residues. V lost 3 bases and J lost 16; bases outside the gene matches: 12. This CDR3 is CASSGAGLAGDSQFF. The CDR3 bases are TGTGCCAGCAGCGGGGCGGGACTAGCGGGAGATTCGCAATTCTTC. Variable domain in full (rest from reference TRBV9 and TRBJ2-1): DSGVTQTPKHLITATGQRVTLRCSPRSGDLSVYWYQQSLDQGLQFLIQYYNGEERAKGNILERFSAQQFPDLHSELNLSSLELGDSALYFCASSGAGLAGDSQFFGPGTRLTVL.

The chain has TRBV5-1 and TRBJ2-7, with 9 bases identical to TRBD1. The CDR3 consists of 15 residues. Germline assignment: CDR1 SGHRS and CDR2 YFSETQ. V was clipped by 4 bases and J by 4 bases; unmatched bases: 9. The CDR3 region has the DNA TGCGCCAGCAGCCAACCGGGACAGGGCGATTACGAGCAGTACTTC. The encoded protein is CASSQPGQGDYEQYF. The variable domain in full, completed from reference TRBV5-1 and TRBJ2-7, reads KAGVTQTPRYLIKTRGQQVTLSCSPISGHRSVSWYQQTPGQGLQFLFEYFSETQRNKGNFPGRFSGRQFSNSRSEMNVSTLELGDSALYLCASSQPGQGDYEQYFGPGTRLTVT.

V gene TRBV29-1 combines with J gene TRBJ1-1; 7 bases agree with TRBD1. The CDR3 consists of 13 residues. Germline V gene data show CDR1 as SQVTM and CDR2 as ANQGSEA. V was clipped by 3 bases and J by 6 bases; unmatched bases: 7. CDR3 DNA sequence: TGCAGCGTTGATGAACAGGGGCTCGCTGAAGCTTTCTTT. It yields the protein CSVDEQGLAEAFF.

The chain joins TRBV7-9 to TRBJ2-7; D might be TRBD1 or TRBD2, each matching 5 bases. Germline V gene sequence: CDR1 SEHNR, CDR2 FQNEAQ (reference sequence). V was cut by 3 bases and J by 5 bases, with 20 bases left in between. This CDR3 has 16 amino acids. DNA of the CDR3: TGTGCCAGCAGCTTCTCCGTCGTCAGAGGGGAGAACGAGCAGTACTTC. It encodes CASSFSVVRGENEQYF.

This clonotype was seen a single time. The V gene is TRBV7-9, the J gene TRBJ2-5; D uncertain. This CDR3 has 12 amino acids. V gave up 0 bases and J gave up 14 bases, with 13 bases separating them. Germline values: CDR1 SEHNR, CDR2 FQNEAQ (reference sequence). In DNA, the CDR3 is TGTGCCAGCAGCTTAGCACTAAGCAAGGAATACTTC. Translating gives CASSLALSKEYF.

The chain carries TRBV30 and TRBJ1-2; D gene unclear. CDR3 length equals 11 residues. With 2 bases removed from V and 9 bases from J, the gap between germline ends came to 10 bases. Germline loops: CDR1 GTSNPN, CDR2 SVGIG (reference sequence). The CDR3 DNA is TGTGCCTGGAGTTTGGGAGGGAGCTACACCTTC. This codes for CAWSLGGSYTF.

The chain uses TRBV30 and TRBJ2-2, with a tentative D call TRBD1 (6 bases). The V gene lost 5 bases and the J gene lost 2 bases, with 18 bases spanning the gap. The CDR3 loop spans 16 amino acids. Germline V gene lookup returns CDR1 GTSNPN and CDR2 SVGIG (reference sequence). The DNA for the CDR3 is TGTGCCTGGTCGCACCCCCGGACAGCTAACACCGGGGAGCTGTTTTTT. Its protein is CAWSHPRTANTGELFF.

This chain connects TRBV29-1 to TRBJ1-4, with a tentative D call TRBD1 (5 bases). V shed 5 bases and J shed 5 bases, with 12 bases lying between them. Germline CDR1 reads SQVTM; CDR2 reads ANQGSEA. This CDR3 comprises 13 residues. The CDR3 region is CSVPGPQNEKLFF. CDR3 bases: TGCAGCGTTCCGGGACCGCAAAATGAAAAACTGTTTTTT.

The V and J genes are TRBV28 and TRBJ2-1; a weak D match, TRBD1 (6 bases). Germline loops: CDR1 MDHEN, CDR2 SYDVKM. V was cut by 5 bases and J by 8 bases, with 16 bases left in between. The CDR3 is made up of 14 amino acids. CDR3 sequence reads: CASSPGTLYDEQFF. The CDR3 nucleotides are TGTGCCAGCAGTCCCGGGACATTATACGATGAGCAGTTCTTC.

The chain uses TRBV10-3 and TRBJ2-1, with 8 bases lining up with TRBD2. CDR3 length: 13 residues. After removal of 4 bases from V and 7 bases from J, the junction contained 3 bases not matched to a gene. The V gene's germline CDR1 is ENHRY and CDR2 SYGVKD. Here the CDR3 DNA reads TGTGCCATCAGTGGCGGGAGGTGGAATGAGCAGTTCTTC. Residues: CAISGGRWNEQFF.

The V gene is TRBV7-2, the J gene TRBJ1-1; D is unclear. Germline CDR1 SGHTA, CDR2 FQGNSA. V lost 4 bases and J 10 bases, leaving 16 bases between the germline ends. The CDR3 loop spans 13 amino acids. CDR3 amino acids: CASSSDPKSVAFF. The CDR3 region has the DNA TGTGCCAGCAGCTCGGACCCTAAGAGTGTAGCTTTCTTT. Drawing the rest from reference TRBV7-2 and TRBJ1-1, the complete variable domain is GAGVSQSPSNKVTEKGKDVELRCDPISGHTALYWYRQSLGQGLEFLIYFQGNSAPDKSGLPSDRFSAERTGGSVSTLTIQRTQQEDSAVYLCASSSDPKSVAFFGQGTRLTVV.

The V and J genes are TRBV9 and TRBJ2-7; 10 bases agree with TRBD2. Germline CDR1 and CDR2: SGDLS and YYNGEE. V lost 2 bases, J lost 1 base, and 3 bases stayed unmatched. The CDR3 is 15 residues long. The CDR3 sequence: CASSVGSGRSYEQYF. CDR3 nucleotides: TGTGCCAGCAGCGTTGGTAGCGGGAGGTCCTACGAGCAGTACTTC.

V gene TRBV5-1 combines with J gene TRBJ2-7; no clear D gene. This CDR3 comprises 11 residues. CDR1 is SGHRS, CDR2 YFSETQ, per germline. The V end was cut by 4 bases, the J end by 5 bases, with 7 bases between. CDR3 sequence (DNA): TGCGCCAGCAGCCGGGCTAACGAGCAGTACTTC. It is translated as CASSRANEQYF.

CDR3 loop: CSVQIGGHRERRQNIQYF. The CDR3 region has the DNA TGCAGCGTTCAAATAGGTGGCCACCGGGAGCGTCGCCAAAACATTCAGTACTTC. This chain links TRBV29-1 with TRBJ2-4, with D possibly TRBD2 on 6 matching bases. V lost 5 bases to trimming and J lost 5 bases, with 28 bases between them. Germline V lookup: CDR1 SQVTM, CDR2 ANQGSEA. The length of the CDR3 is 18 residues. The full variable domain, its missing parts supplied by reference TRBV29-1 and TRBJ2-4, is SAVISQKPSRDICQRGTSLTIQCQVDSQVTMMFWYRQQPGQSLTLIATANQGSEATYESGFVIDKFPISRPNLTFSTLTVSNMSPEDSSIYLCSVQIGGHRERRQNIQYFGAGTRLSVL.

J is TRBJ2-7 and V is TRBV18; D not certain. Trimming cost V 6 bases and J 2 bases, with 11 bases left between them. The CDR3 runs 13 residues. From germline, CDR1 is KGHSH and CDR2 LQKENI. The CDR3 region is CASSVDGTYEQYF. The CDR3, as DNA: TGTGCCAGCTCGGTGGACGGAACCTACGAGCAGTACTTC.

J is TRBJ2-7 and V is TRBV5-4; 11 nucleotides match TRBD2. This CDR3 region has 15 residues. The V segment lost 4 bases and the J segment 3 bases; nucleotides outside the gene matches: 6. The V gene's germline CDR1 is SGHNT and CDR2 YYREEE (reference sequence). CDR3 nucleotide sequence: TGTGCCAGCAGCACATTCGGGACTAGCGGCTACGAGCAGTACTTC. Amino acid sequence: CASSTFGTSGYEQYF. The variable domain in full, completed from reference TRBV5-4 and TRBJ2-7, reads ETGVTQSPTHLIKTRGQQVTLRCSSQSGHNTVSWYQQALGQGPQFIFQYYREEENGRGNFPPRFSGLQFPNYSSELNVNALELDDSALYLCASSTFGTSGYEQYFGPGTRLTVT.

J is TRBJ2-1 and V is TRBV29-1; 8 nucleotides align to TRBD2. V shed 6 bases and J 5 bases; nucleotides not matched to a gene: 3. This CDR3 comprises 12 residues. CDR1 is SQVTM and CDR2 is ANQGSEA in the germline V gene. This CDR3 reads CSVRAGDNEQFF. CDR3 coding DNA: TGCAGCGTCCGAGCGGGGGACAATGAGCAGTTCTTC.

This clonotype was counted once. V gene TRBV29-1 combines with J gene TRBJ1-5; 8 bases align to TRBD1. The germline V gene has CDR1 SQVTM and CDR2 ANQGSEA. The CDR3 consists of 13 residues. With 6 bases clipped from V and 5 bases from J, the junction kept 6 bases outside the gene matches. The chain's CDR3 is CSVLGQGDQPQHF. The CDR3 nucleotides are TGCAGCGTCTTAGGACAGGGAGATCAGCCCCAGCATTTT.

This chain uses TRBV20-1 with TRBJ1-5, with unresolved D. The CDR3 is made up of 14 amino acids. V lost 0 bases and J lost 6, with 12 bases in between. Germline V gene sequence: CDR1 DFQATT, CDR2 SNEGSKA (reference sequence). CDR3 in DNA: TGCAGTGCTAGAGATCAGGTTATTGGTCAGCCCCAGCATTTT. Its protein is CSARDQVIGQPQHF.

The chain employs TRBV5-1 and TRBJ2-3; 12 nucleotides align to TRBD1. CDR3 size: 17 residues. The V and J ends lost 0 bases and 5 bases, in that order; junction bases with no gene match: 7. The germline CDR1 and CDR2 sequences are SGHRS and YFSETQ. The CDR3 DNA is TGCGCCAGCAGCTTGGACGGGGGGACAGGGGGCATAGATACGCAGTATTTT. Protein sequence: CASSLDGGTGGIDTQYF.

The V and J genes are TRBV29-1 and TRBJ1-1, with 7 nucleotides matching TRBD1. V shed 3 bases, J shed 5 bases, and the junction held 6 bases outside the gene matches. CDR3 length equals 13 residues. Germline CDR1 and CDR2: SQVTM and ANQGSEA. CDR3 sequence (DNA): TGCAGCGTTGAGGGCGACAGGGAGACTGAAGCTTTCTTT. It translates to CSVEGDRETEAFF.